This TCR beta chain emerged from a study of cytomegalovirus exposure and HLA in healthy donors. With regard to this clone: Other DNA variants within this sample encode the same CDR3.

The protocol was immunoSEQ multiplex PCR, while the TCRdb copy is restricted to in-frame clones and leaves out a portion. The sample has 100,000 to 150,000 clones; approximately 91% are singletons. V was pared by 1 base and J by 2 bases, with 3 bases of the junction left unmatched. Per germline, CDR1 MGHRA and CDR2 YSYEKL. There are 15 residues in the CDR3. This clonotype originated in a woman between 18 and 30 years old in good health and CMV-seronegative. The chain joins TRBV4-1 to TRBJ2-3, with 7 bases identical to TRBD1. The sample taken for sequencing was PBMCs. CDR3 in amino acids: CASSQGQGPTDTQYF. CDR3 in DNA: TGCGCCAGCAGCCAAGGACAGGGACCCACAGATACGCAGTATTTT.